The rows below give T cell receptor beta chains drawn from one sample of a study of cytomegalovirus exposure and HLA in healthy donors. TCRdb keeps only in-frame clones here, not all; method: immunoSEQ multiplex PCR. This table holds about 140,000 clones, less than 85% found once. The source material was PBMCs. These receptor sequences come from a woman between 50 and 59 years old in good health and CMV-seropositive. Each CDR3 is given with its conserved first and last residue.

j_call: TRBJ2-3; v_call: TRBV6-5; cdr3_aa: CASRPGQGSTDTQYF
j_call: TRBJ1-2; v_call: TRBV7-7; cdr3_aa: CASSYGTTIGYTF
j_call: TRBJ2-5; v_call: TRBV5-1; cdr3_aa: CASSIGTSLVETQYF
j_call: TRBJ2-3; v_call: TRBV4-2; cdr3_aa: CASSQVGDGTDTQYF
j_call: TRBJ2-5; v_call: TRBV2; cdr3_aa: CASSESPSIQYF
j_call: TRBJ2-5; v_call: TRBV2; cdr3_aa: CATTTGTTQETQYF
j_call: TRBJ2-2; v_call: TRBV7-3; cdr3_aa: CASSSAGENTGELFF
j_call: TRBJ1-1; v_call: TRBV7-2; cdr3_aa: CASSLARQGAEAFF
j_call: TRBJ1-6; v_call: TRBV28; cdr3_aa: CASSMDSNSPLHF
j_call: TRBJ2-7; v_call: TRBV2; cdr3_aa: CASTGSNSYEQYF
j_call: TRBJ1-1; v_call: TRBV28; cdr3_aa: CASIRQGNTEAFF
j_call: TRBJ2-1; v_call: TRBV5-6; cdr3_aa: CASSLDRGIYNEQFF
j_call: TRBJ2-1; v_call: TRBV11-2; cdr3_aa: CASSLVGGYNEQFF
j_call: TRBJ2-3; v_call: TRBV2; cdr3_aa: CASSKAGGGFTDTQYF
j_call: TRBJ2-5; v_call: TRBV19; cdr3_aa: CASSMTGTGSQETQYF
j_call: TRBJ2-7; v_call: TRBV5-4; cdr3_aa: CASSFFVGGAYEQYF
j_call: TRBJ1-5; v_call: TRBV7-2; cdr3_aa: CASSLVLAGFSPQHF
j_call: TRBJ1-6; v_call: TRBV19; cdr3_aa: CASTPTDRDNSPLHF
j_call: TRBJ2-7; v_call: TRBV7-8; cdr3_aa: CASSFAQGSYEQYF
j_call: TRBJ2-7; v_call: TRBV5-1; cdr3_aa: CASSLGRGGGISYEQYF